This entry lists 31 T cell receptor beta chains sequenced from one sample in a study of post-analysis software for immune sequencing data. Study observations and caveats: TRBV segments more frequent in patients than in controls numbered roughly 5 and included TRBV5-6, TRBV5-1 and TRBV20-1.

TCR beta cDNA libraries had unique molecular identifiers. A single record per CDR3 protein comes from TCRdb applying MiXCR to the PCR reads. The table records over 300,000 distinct CDR3 sequences, approximately 33% of them present only once. No antigen is known for these receptors. The sample consisted of blood. The source is a girl under 18 with multiple sclerosis.

The table lists this clonotype with a few counts. The J gene is TRBJ1-2, the V gene TRBV6-4; D possibly corresponds to TRBD1 (6 bases). V was cut by 6 bases and J by 5 bases, with 19 bases left in between. The CDR3 extends over 15 amino acids. Germline V gene sequence: CDR1 MRHNA, CDR2 SNTAGT. This CDR3 reads CASRISPGAGYGYTF. The CDR3 DNA follows: TGTGCCAGCAGAATCTCACCGGGGGCCGGATATGGCTACACCTTC.

This clonotype turned up a few times. The J gene is TRBJ2-7, the V gene TRBV5-1; 7 bases are shared with TRBD1. The V gene's germline CDR1 is SGHRS and CDR2 YFSETQ. This CDR3 is built from 17 residues. The V segment lost 0 bases and the J segment 0 bases; nucleotides outside the gene matches: 9. CDR3 residues: CASSLALTGRLSYEQYF. The CDR3 nucleotides are TGCGCCAGCAGCTTGGCATTGACAGGGCGCCTCTCCTACGAGCAGTACTTC.

The chain is built from TRBV7-9 and TRBJ1-5; D is perhaps TRBD1 (5 bases). Per the germline V gene, CDR1 is SEHNR and CDR2 is FQNEAQ (reference sequence). The ends were cut back, 8 bases at V and 2 bases at J, with 10 bases in the middle. The CDR3 is 13 amino acids. The CDR3: CASHGGGNQPQHF. CDR3 DNA sequence: TGTGCCAGCCACGGGGGGGGCAATCAGCCCCAGCATTTT.

The V gene is TRBV7-9, the J gene TRBJ1-1, with unresolved D. In germline, CDR1 is SEHNR, CDR2 FQNEAQ (reference sequence). The CDR3 has 13 amino acids. Trimming cost V 4 bases and J 6 bases, with 12 bases left between them. The DNA for the CDR3 is TGTGCCAGCAGCTCCCTGCTGAGCCCTGAAGCTTTCTTT. Its protein product is CASSSLLSPEAFF.

The table lists this clonotype with many counts. The CDR3: CSAPPGTSTDTQYF. The CDR3 DNA reads as TGCAGCGCACCCCCGGGGACTAGCACAGATACGCAGTATTTT. The rearrangement uses TRBV29-1 and TRBJ2-3; tentative D call: TRBD2 (6 bases). The CDR3 spans 14 residues. The V gene's germline CDR1 is SQVTM and CDR2 ANQGSEA. The V end was cut by 7 bases, the J end by 0 bases, with 14 bases between.

The V and J genes are TRBV6-2 or TRBV6-3 and TRBJ1-5; D may be TRBD1 (5 bases). Trimming pared 3 bases from V and 0 bases from J, leaving 12 bases between. Germline V CDR1 and CDR2: MNHEY, SVGEGT. CDR3 length equals 16 residues. This CDR3 reads CASSYGGFYSNQPQHF. The CDR3 DNA reads as TGTGCCAGCAGTTATGGGGGATTCTATAGCAATCAGCCCCAGCATTTT.

This clonotype turned up a few times. CDR3 coding DNA: TGTGCCAGCAGTTACAAGGAGAACACTGAAGCTTTCTTT. The encoded protein is CASSYKENTEAFF. The chain recombines TRBV6-6 with TRBJ1-1, with D uncertain. Between the trimmed V and J ends, which lost 2 bases and 1 base, there was a span of 5 bases. The germline gives CDR1 MNHNY, CDR2 SVGAGI (reference sequence). The CDR3 runs to 13 residues.

This clonotype was picked up one time. V is TRBV12-3 or TRBV12-4 and J is TRBJ2-3; D perhaps matches TRBD2 (6 bases). V was cut by 8 bases and J by 3 bases, with 18 bases left in between. CDR3 length: 15 amino acids. Written as DNA, the CDR3 is TGTGCCAGCGGTCCCGCCGGGACTCTGACAGATACGCAGTATTTT. Amino acids: CASGPAGTLTDTQYF.

This rearrangement joins TRBV4-3 to TRBJ2-5, with 8 bases lining up with TRBD2. The CDR3 covers 16 residues. V lost 0 bases and J lost 2; bases outside the gene matches: 5. Germline V gene lookup returns CDR1 LGHNA and CDR2 YSLEER. The CDR3 nucleotides are TGCGCCAGCAGCCAAGAATTTGCGGGGGGACAAGAGACCCAGTACTTC. This codes for CASSQEFAGGQETQYF.

J is TRBJ1-2 and V is TRBV6-1; weak D call: TRBD1 (5 bases). This CDR3 has 13 amino acids. Germline CDR1 is MNHNS and CDR2 is SASEGT. V was clipped by 8 bases and J by 0 bases, with 10 bases between them. The CDR3 bases are TGTGCCAGCTTACACAGGACTAACTATGGCTACACCTTC. It codes for CASLHRTNYGYTF.

This chain links TRBV5-1 with TRBJ2-7, with D perhaps matching TRBD2 (5 bases). With 3 bases removed from V and 2 bases from J, the gap between germline ends came to 9 bases. The CDR3 has 13 residues. Germline V gives CDR1 SGHRS, CDR2 YFSETQ. CDR3 sequence (DNA): TGCGCCAGCAGCTCGGACGGGACCTACGAGCAGTACTTC. Its protein is CASSSDGTYEQYF.

This chain links TRBV18 with TRBJ1-6, with 8 bases aligning to TRBD1. CDR1 is KGHSH, CDR2 LQKENI, per germline. The trim removed 3 bases at V and 8 bases at J, leaving 6 bases unmatched. There are 15 residues in the CDR3. The CDR3: CASSPIGTGDSPLHF. As DNA, the CDR3 is TGTGCCAGCTCACCGATCGGGACAGGAGATTCACCCCTCCACTTT. Looking up the rest from reference TRBV18 and TRBJ1-6 gives the full variable domain: NAGVMQNPRHLVRRRGQEARLRCSPMKGHSHVYWYRQLPEEGLKFMVYLQKENIIDESGMPKERFSAEFPKEGPSILRIQQVVRGDSAAYFCASSPIGTGDSPLHFGNGTRLTVT.

This chain joins TRBV7-2 and TRBJ2-1; 10 bases align to TRBD2. This CDR3 has 18 amino acids. The V and J ends lost 0 bases and 0 bases, in that order; junction bases with no gene match: 5. Germline CDR1 and CDR2: SGHTA and FQGNSA. The CDR3 DNA reads TGTGCCAGCAGCTTAGCTCTAGCGGGGGCCTACTCCTACAATGAGCAGTTCTTC. This codes for CASSLALAGAYSYNEQFF.

This clonotype was observed a handful of times. The chain joins TRBV24-1 to TRBJ1-2, with D unclear. CDR3 size: 14 residues. Looked up from germline, CDR1 is KGHDR and CDR2 is SFDVKD. Trimming shortened V by 2 bases and J by 4 bases, and 10 bases separated the two germline ends. The CDR3 DNA sequence: TGTGCCACCAGTGATTCAGGAGATCTCTATGGCTACACCTTC. The encoded protein is CATSDSGDLYGYTF.

There are a few counts of this clonotype. The genes are TRBV27 and TRBJ2-1; no firm D call. This CDR3 has 13 amino acids. In germline, CDR1 is MNHEY, CDR2 SMNVEV (reference sequence). Trimming shortened V by 9 bases and J by 11 bases, and 20 bases separated the two germline ends. The DNA for the CDR3 is TGTGCCAGTAGGCCGGAAGTGGGTAGGAAGCAGTTCTTC. This codes for CASRPEVGRKQFF.

The gene calls are TRBV10-3 and TRBJ2-6; D tentatively reads TRBD1 or TRBD2 (5 bases each). Germline CDR1 reads ENHRY; CDR2 reads SYGVKD. The CDR3 sequence is 16 residues long. Trimming pared 4 bases from V and 0 bases from J, leaving 10 bases between. The CDR3 DNA reads TGTGCCATCAGTGCAGGGACCCACTCTGGGGCCAACGTCCTGACTTTC. It is translated as CAISAGTHSGANVLTF.

This chain links TRBV20-1 with TRBJ2-2, with 7 bases that match TRBD1. The CDR3 consists of 13 residues. Germline values: CDR1 DFQATT, CDR2 SNEGSKA (reference sequence). V was clipped by 7 bases and J by 5 bases; unmatched bases: 7. The CDR3 protein is CSGRGGGTGELFF. CDR3 DNA sequence: TGCAGTGGCCGAGGGGGCGGGACCGGGGAGCTGTTTTTT.

This clonotype was picked up a small number of times. The CDR3 reads CASTSRDGGTHGYTF. As DNA, the CDR3 is TGTGCCAGCACCTCGAGAGATGGCGGAACCCATGGCTACACCTTC. The chain uses TRBV7-9 and TRBJ1-2; D ambiguous. This CDR3 contains 15 residues. Germline CDR1 is SEHNR and CDR2 is FQNEAQ (reference sequence). V lost 7 bases and J 6 bases, leaving 21 bases between the germline ends.

The chain couples TRBV7-2 to TRBJ1-5, with no clear D. CDR1 SGHTA and CDR2 FQGNSA come from the germline V gene. V was cut by 5 bases and J by 2 bases, with 7 bases left in between. The length of the CDR3 is 13 residues. In DNA, the CDR3 is TGTGCCAGCAGCCCCGGACGCAATCAGCCCCAGCATTTT. Its protein is CASSPGRNQPQHF.

Comment on this clonotype: With a much larger clone just one base away, this may be a read error. The chain employs TRBV7-2 and TRBJ2-5; TRBD2 matches 8 bases. In germline, CDR1 is SGHTA, CDR2 FQGNSA. There are 16 residues in the CDR3. Germline trimming cut 2 bases from V and 11 bases from J; bases unmatched to any gene: 16. The chain's CDR3 is CASSLKGLGVGNEQYF. CDR3 in DNA: TGTGCCAGCAGCTTAAAGGGACTAGGGGTGGGCAATGAGCAGTACTTC.

This clonotype was observed a handful of times. J is TRBJ2-1 and V is TRBV12-3 or TRBV12-4; 7 positions agree with TRBD1. This CDR3 is built from 17 residues. The trim removed 2 bases at V and 0 bases at J, leaving 7 bases unmatched. The CDR3 spells CASSLRDSGISYNEQFF. CDR3 in DNA: TGTGCCAGCAGTTTAAGGGACAGCGGAATCTCCTACAATGAGCAGTTCTTC.

V is TRBV4-1 and J is TRBJ1-5; D uncertain. CDR1 MGHRA and CDR2 YSYEKL come from the germline V gene. With 2 bases removed from V and 0 bases from J, the gap between germline ends came to 8 bases. The CDR3 consists of 15 residues. CDR3 bases: TGCGCCAGCAGCCAACGGATCAATAGCAATCAGCCCCAGCATTTT. It codes for CASSQRINSNQPQHF.

Only a few counts were recorded for this clonotype. The V call is TRBV5-1, the J call TRBJ2-4; D gene unclear. Trimming stripped 4 bases from V and 3 bases from J, with 20 bases between. CDR1 is SGHRS, CDR2 YFSETQ, per germline. The CDR3 has 17 residues. The CDR3 nucleotides are TGCGCCAGCAGCAAGGGTGGCGACTCAACGAACAAAAACATTCAGTACTTC. This encodes CASSKGGDSTNKNIQYF.

This clonotype was observed a handful of times. The chain combines TRBV4-3 with TRBJ2-1, with D perhaps TRBD1 (5 bases). Germline V gene data show CDR1 as LGHNA and CDR2 as YSLEER. CDR3 length equals 15 residues. V was cut by 0 bases and J by 9 bases, with 15 bases left in between. The CDR3 region is CASSQDRQGKGEQFF. In nucleotides, the CDR3 is TGCGCCAGCAGCCAAGATCGGCAGGGCAAGGGTGAGCAGTTCTTC.

V gene TRBV10-3 combines with J gene TRBJ1-1; 7 bases align to TRBD1. In germline, CDR1 is ENHRY, CDR2 SYGVKD. The CDR3 extends over 15 amino acids. Trimming cost V 9 bases and J 3 bases; bases outside gene matches: 13. CDR3 loop: CAIRDSKGIDTEAFF. The CDR3 DNA is TGTGCCATTAGGGACAGTAAGGGGATAGACACTGAAGCTTTCTTT.

The table lists this clonotype with a few counts. The chain joins TRBV6-2 or TRBV6-3 to TRBJ2-3; a possible D gene is TRBD1 (6 bases). The CDR3 length is 14 residues. The germline V gene encodes CDR1 MNHEY and CDR2 SVGEGT. The V and J ends lost 5 bases and 1 base respectively, with 10 bases between them. The CDR3 DNA sequence: TGTGCCAGCAGTACCCGGACAGGCACAGATACGCAGTATTTT. It specifies CASSTRTGTDTQYF.

To note about this clonotype: It is unclear where the CDR3 begins or ends on the DNA, so no DNA is shown, and the CDR3 is as TCRdb lists it. V and J are TRBV12-3 or TRBV12-4 and TRBJ1-5; the D call in the table, TRBD1, was not verified against the DNA. The CDR3 totals 16 residues, both ends included. The CDR3 region is CASSSSTELGNQPQHF.

This clonotype occurred once. This rearrangement joins TRBV24-1 to TRBJ2-1; TRBD2 might be the D (6 bases). Trimming took off 3 bases at V and 5 bases at J, with 19 bases between the two ends. The CDR3 runs to 17 residues. Germline V gene lookup returns CDR1 KGHDR and CDR2 SFDVKD. The CDR3 nucleotides read TGTGCCACCAGTGATCGCGGCGGCGGGACCCCAAACAATGAGCAGTTCTTC. Protein sequence: CATSDRGGGTPNNEQFF.

The genes are TRBV3-1 and TRBJ2-7, with D possibly being TRBD2 (6 bases). There are 15 residues in the CDR3. Germline CDR1 reads LGHDT; CDR2 reads YNNKEL (reference sequence). Trimming took off 4 bases at V and 7 bases at J, with 20 bases between the two ends. CDR3 region: CASSPILYAGGEQYF. DNA of the CDR3: TGTGCCAGCAGCCCGATCCTTTACGCAGGAGGGGAGCAGTACTTC.

V is TRBV4-2 and J is TRBJ2-1; 8 bases align to TRBD2. With 3 bases clipped from V and 9 bases from J, the junction kept 13 bases outside the gene matches. The CDR3 covers 16 residues. Germline loops: CDR1 LGHNA, CDR2 YNFKEQ. CDR3 sequence (DNA): TGTGCCAGCAGCCATCCCGGGGGGGCAGTTGAGGGTGAGCAGTTCTTC. Encoded protein: CASSHPGGAVEGEQFF.

This chain joins TRBV5-1 and TRBJ2-1, with 8 bases identical to TRBD1. The V gene end was trimmed by 4 bases and the J gene end by 6 bases; junction bases not matched to a gene: 3. This CDR3 contains 13 residues. CDR1 and CDR2 from the germline V gene are SGHRS and YFSETQ. DNA of the CDR3: TGCGCCAGCAGCATCACAGGGGGCAATGAGCAGTTCTTC. This sequence encodes CASSITGGNEQFF.